This TCR beta chain derives from a study of blood T cell repertoires in COVID-19. Study-level background: COVID-19 samples from acute and convalescent phases originated in the United States, Italy and Spain.

The study recruited people aged about 18 to 89 years across roughly 25 US areas. Self-reported history from a screening survey and questionnaire set each donor's cohort. Authors' processing steps: Reference gene primer amplification gave estimated nucleated cell counts. Measured with immunoSEQ multiplex PCR; TCRdb has only the in-frame clones, and not every one. V and J calls and clone size come straight from that table; D and trimming were deduced from the DNA. The table lists about 220,000 clones, around 85% of them singletons, with approximately 1.3% in the top ten. In this sample, this clone turned up once. The CDR3 is 12 residues long. The V and J ends lost 6 bases and 11 bases, in that order; junction bases with no gene match: 11. CDR1 SQVTM and CDR2 ANQGSEA come from the germline V gene.

This chain joins TRBV29-1 and TRBJ2-3; TRBD2 aligns across 7 bases. The TCR originated in a woman aged 40 to 55 with acute COVID-19. The source material was PBMCs or T cells enriched from blood (not recorded which). The CDR3 loop reads CSVDFGGGMQYF. DNA for the CDR3: TGCAGCGTCGACTTCGGGGGAGGGATGCAGTATTTT.